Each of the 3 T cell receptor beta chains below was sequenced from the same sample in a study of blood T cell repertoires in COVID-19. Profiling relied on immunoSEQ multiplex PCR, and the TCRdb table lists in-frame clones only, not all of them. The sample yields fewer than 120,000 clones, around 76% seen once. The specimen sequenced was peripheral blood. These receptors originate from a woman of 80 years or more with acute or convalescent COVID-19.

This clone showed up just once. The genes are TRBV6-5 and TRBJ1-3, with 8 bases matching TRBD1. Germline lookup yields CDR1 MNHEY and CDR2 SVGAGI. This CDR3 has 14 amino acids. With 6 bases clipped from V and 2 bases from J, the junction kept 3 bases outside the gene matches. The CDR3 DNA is TGTGCCAGCAGCCAGGGACAGGCTGGAAACACCATATATTTT. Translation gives CASSQGQAGNTIYF.

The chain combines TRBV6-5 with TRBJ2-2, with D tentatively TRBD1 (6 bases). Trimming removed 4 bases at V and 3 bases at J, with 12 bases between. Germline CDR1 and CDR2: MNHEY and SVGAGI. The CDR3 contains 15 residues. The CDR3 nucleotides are TGTGCCAGCAGTTTAAGGGGGTGGGACACCGGGGAGCTGTTTTTT. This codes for CASSLRGWDTGELFF.

The DNA for the CDR3 is TGTGCCAGCAGCCTCGAAGGTCGGACAGGGGTCGAGCAGTACTTC. Translation: CASSLEGRTGVEQYF. This chain connects TRBV3-1 (or the pseudogene TRBV3-2) to TRBJ2-7; 9 bases match TRBD1. Germline V CDR1 and CDR2: LGHDT, YNNKEL (reference sequence). V shed 4 bases and J 6 bases; nucleotides not matched to a gene: 10. The CDR3 is 15 amino acids.